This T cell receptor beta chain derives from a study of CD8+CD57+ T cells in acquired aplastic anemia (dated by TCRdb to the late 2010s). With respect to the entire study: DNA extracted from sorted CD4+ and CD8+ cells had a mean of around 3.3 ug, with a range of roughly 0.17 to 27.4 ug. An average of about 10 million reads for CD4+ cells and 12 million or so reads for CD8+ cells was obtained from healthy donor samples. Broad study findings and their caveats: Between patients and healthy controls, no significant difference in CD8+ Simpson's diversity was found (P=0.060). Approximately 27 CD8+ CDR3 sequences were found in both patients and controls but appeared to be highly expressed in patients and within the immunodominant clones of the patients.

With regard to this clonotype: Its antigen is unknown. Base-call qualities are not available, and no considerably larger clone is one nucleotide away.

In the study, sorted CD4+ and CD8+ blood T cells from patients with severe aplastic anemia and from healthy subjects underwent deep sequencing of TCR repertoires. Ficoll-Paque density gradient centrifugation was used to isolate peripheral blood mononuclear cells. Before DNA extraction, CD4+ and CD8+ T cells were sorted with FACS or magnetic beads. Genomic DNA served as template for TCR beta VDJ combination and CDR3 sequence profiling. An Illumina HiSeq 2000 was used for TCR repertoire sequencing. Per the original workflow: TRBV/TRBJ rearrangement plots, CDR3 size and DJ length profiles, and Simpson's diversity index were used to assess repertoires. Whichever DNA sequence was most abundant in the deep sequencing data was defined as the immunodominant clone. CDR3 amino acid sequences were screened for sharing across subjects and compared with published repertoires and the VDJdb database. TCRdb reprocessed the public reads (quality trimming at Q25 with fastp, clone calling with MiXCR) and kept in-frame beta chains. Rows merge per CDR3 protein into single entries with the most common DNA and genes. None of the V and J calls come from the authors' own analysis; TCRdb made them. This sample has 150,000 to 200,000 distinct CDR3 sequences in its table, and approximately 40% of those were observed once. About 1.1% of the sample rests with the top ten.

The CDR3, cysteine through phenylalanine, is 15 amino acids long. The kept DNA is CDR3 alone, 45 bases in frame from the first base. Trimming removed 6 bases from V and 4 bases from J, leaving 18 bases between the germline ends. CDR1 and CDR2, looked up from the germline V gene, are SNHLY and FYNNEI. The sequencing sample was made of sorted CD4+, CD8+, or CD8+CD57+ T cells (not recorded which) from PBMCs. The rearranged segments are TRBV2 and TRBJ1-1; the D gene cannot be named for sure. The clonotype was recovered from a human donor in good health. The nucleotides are TGTGCCAGCAGGGCCGACTTCCCGGAGAGCACTGAAGCTTTCTTT. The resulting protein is CASRADFPESTEAFF.